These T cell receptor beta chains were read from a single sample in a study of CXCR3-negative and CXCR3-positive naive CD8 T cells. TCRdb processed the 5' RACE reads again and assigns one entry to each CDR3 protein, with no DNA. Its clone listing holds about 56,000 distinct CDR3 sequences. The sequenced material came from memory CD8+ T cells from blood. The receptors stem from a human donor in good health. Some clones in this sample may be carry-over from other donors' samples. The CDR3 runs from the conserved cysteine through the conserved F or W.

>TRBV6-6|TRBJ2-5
CASSYLQETQYF
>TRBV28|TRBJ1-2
CASEAGSRDYGYTF
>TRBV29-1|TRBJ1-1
CSVEQGTFLDFF
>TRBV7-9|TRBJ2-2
CASTLARPSGNTGELFF
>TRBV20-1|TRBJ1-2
CSARDSGMYGYTF
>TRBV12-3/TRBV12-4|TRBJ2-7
CASSSGLAEQYF
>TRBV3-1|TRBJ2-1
CASSQDGGQPNNEQFF
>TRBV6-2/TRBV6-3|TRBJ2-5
CASSLSEEETQYF
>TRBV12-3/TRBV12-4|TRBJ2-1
CASSLGAQGNSNEQFF
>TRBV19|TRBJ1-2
CASSPGTATYGYTF
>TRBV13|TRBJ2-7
CASSDPGQGFHEQYF
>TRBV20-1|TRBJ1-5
CSARDLAGTSQHF
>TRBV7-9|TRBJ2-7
CASSLRHPSLYEQYF
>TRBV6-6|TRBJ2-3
CASSYWESISTDTQYF
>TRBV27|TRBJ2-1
CASSPTGWQGANEQFF
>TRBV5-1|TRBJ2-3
CASSPLAVTDTQYF
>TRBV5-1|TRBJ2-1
CASSLTLAGAYNEQFF
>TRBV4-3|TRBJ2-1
CASSYGTGSSNEQFF
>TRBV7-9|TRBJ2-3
CASSVGTSGTDTQYF
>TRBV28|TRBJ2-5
CASNPRGRTEETQYF
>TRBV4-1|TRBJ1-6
CASSQVMEITSPLHF
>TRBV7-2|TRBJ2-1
CASSPGPYNEQFF
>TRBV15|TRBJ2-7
CATSHDRGSSGEQYF
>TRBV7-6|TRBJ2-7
CASSSASYEQYF